This is a list of T cell receptor beta chains from one sample in a study of blood T cell repertoires in COVID-19. Here immunoSEQ multiplex PCR was the method, and the copy in TCRdb shows in-frame clones only, minus some. The sample includes 90,000 or so clones, 72% seen only once; the top ten take 13% to 15%. Sequencing was carried out using peripheral blood. All receptors come from a woman of 80 years or more with acute or convalescent COVID-19. The CDR3 runs from the conserved cysteine through the conserved F or W. A D gene is named only where the DNA matches it firmly. Clone size is not always given. Where it is, it says once, few, many or a class for expanded clones.

J,V,D,size,CDR3,DNA
TRBJ2-5,TRBV7-2,NA,few,CASSLERETQYF,TGTGCCAGCAGCTTAGAACGGGAGACCCAGTACTTC
TRBJ2-7,TRBV2,NA,NA,CASSEGGYEQYF,TGTGCCAGCAGTGAAGGAGGTTACGAGCAGTACTTC
TRBJ2-1,TRBV9,NA,few,CASSVVSGNEQFF,TGTGCCAGCAGCGTAGTATCAGGTAATGAGCAGTTCTTC
TRBJ2-3,TRBV7-2,TRBD2,NA,CASIWGGTDTQYF,TGTGCCAGCATCTGGGGGGGGACAGATACGCAGTATTTT
TRBJ1-2,TRBV6-5,TRBD1,NA,CASSPTGAYGYTF,TGTGCCAGCAGTCCGACAGGGGCCTATGGCTACACCTTC
TRBJ2-1,TRBV7-2,NA,NA,CASSFRGPGDNEQFF,TGTGCCAGCAGCTTCAGGGGACCAGGAGACAATGAGCAGTTCTTC
TRBJ1-1,TRBV2,TRBD1,NA,CASSEAPNDRASGEAFF,TGTGCCAGCAGTGAAGCCCCCAACGACAGGGCATCGGGTGAAGCTTTCTTT
TRBJ2-5,TRBV30,NA,NA,CAWSGGGPGETQYF,TGTGCCTGGAGTGGCGGGGGCCCGGGGGAGACCCAGTACTTC
TRBJ1-1,TRBV5-1,TRBD1,once,CATSRDRNTEAFF,TGCGCCACCAGCCGGGACAGGAACACTGAAGCTTTCTTT
TRBJ2-3,TRBV19,NA,few,CASSTDYSTDTQYF,TGTGCCAGTAGTACGGACTACAGCACAGATACGCAGTATTTT
TRBJ2-2,TRBV5-1,TRBD1,NA,CASSFRQGVGGELFF,TGCGCCAGCAGCTTTCGACAGGGGGTTGGCGGGGAGCTGTTTTTT
TRBJ1-3,TRBV11-3,TRBD1,NA,CASSLNRGTTIYF,TGTGCCAGCAGCTTAAACAGGGGGACCACCATATATTTT
TRBJ2-5,TRBV7-2,NA,NA,CASSLKVREETQYF,TGTGCCAGCAGCTTAAAGGTGCGGGAAGAGACCCAGTACTTC
TRBJ1-2,TRBV5-4,TRBD1,NA,CASSLGTGGVDYGYTF,TGTGCCAGCAGCCTCGGGACAGGGGGCGTTGACTATGGCTACACCTTC
TRBJ1-1,TRBV6-2/TRBV6-3,TRBD1,NA,CASSYSFQGDTEAFF,TGTGCCAGCAGTTACTCGTTTCAGGGGGACACTGAAGCTTTCTTT
TRBJ1-4,TRBV29-1,TRBD1,NA,CSVIGTDPKATNEKLFF,TGCAGCGTCATAGGGACAGACCCTAAGGCAACTAATGAAAAACTGTTTTTT